The 13 T cell receptor beta chains presented below share a single source sample, sequenced in a study of T-cell memory formation after mild COVID-19. TCRdb re-called the 5' RACE reads with MiXCR, one entry per CDR3 protein. The table includes around 260,000 distinct CDR3 sequences, around 16% detected once. Sequencing was performed on PBMCs or a T cell subset sorted from them (not recorded which). These receptors were taken from a man younger than 30 who had mild COVID-19 (a few samples of this study predate the infection). Cell type and time point are not known.

There are a few counts of this clonotype. This chain joins TRBV20-1 and TRBJ2-3; TRBD2 is a possible D gene (7 bases). CDR3 length: 13 residues. Germline V gene sequence: CDR1 DFQATT, CDR2 SNEGSKA (reference sequence). The germline V and J ends were trimmed by 7 bases and 6 bases, with 17 bases remaining between them. The CDR3 spells CSGKRGGIDTQYF. In nucleotides, the CDR3 is TGCAGTGGGAAGAGGGGGGGGATCGATACGCAGTATTTT.

This clonotype showed up many times. V gene TRBV23-1 combines with J gene TRBJ2-5; 10 bases line up with TRBD2. TRBV23-1 is placed among ORFs of uncertain function. The V gene end was trimmed by 2 bases and the J gene end by 1 base; junction bases not matched to a gene: 4. This CDR3 contains 16 residues. CDR3 loop: CASSQRLAGAQETQYF. CDR3 DNA: TGCGCCAGCAGTCAACGGCTAGCGGGGGCCCAAGAGACCCAGTACTTC.

There are many counts of this clonotype. This rearrangement joins TRBV3-1 to TRBJ2-3, with a weak D call TRBD2 (6 bases). The germline V and J ends were trimmed by 0 bases and 8 bases, with 15 bases remaining between them. The CDR3 consists of 15 residues. CDR1 and CDR2 (germline): LGHDT, YNNKEL (reference sequence). CDR3 protein: CASSQEGLASATQYF. CDR3 nucleotide sequence: TGTGCCAGCAGCCAAGAGGGGCTGGCTAGCGCTACGCAGTATTTT.

This clonotype was seen a few times. V usage is TRBV29-1 and J usage is TRBJ2-5; D uncertain. V dropped 4 bases and J dropped 4 bases, with 16 bases sitting between them. In germline, CDR1 is SQVTM, CDR2 ANQGSEA. The CDR3 is 14 amino acids. The CDR3 sequence: CSVGNMGRTETQYF. In DNA, the CDR3 is TGCAGCGTTGGTAATATGGGCAGGACAGAGACCCAGTACTTC.

This clonotype has more than one count but fewer than ten. The CDR3 coding sequence is TGTGCCAGCAGTTCACAGGGGTTGGAGTCGGGTGGCTATGGCTACACCTTC. Protein: CASSSQGLESGGYGYTF. V usage is TRBV27 and J usage is TRBJ1-2; 7 bases map to TRBD1. The trim removed 4 bases at V and 4 bases at J, leaving 15 bases unmatched. Germline V gene data show CDR1 as MNHEY and CDR2 as SMNVEV (reference sequence). This CDR3 is 17 amino acids long.

The chain couples TRBV7-3 to TRBJ1-1, with a tentative D call TRBD1 (5 bases). Germline lookup yields CDR1 SGHTA and CDR2 FQGTGA. Trimming cost V 3 bases and J 3 bases, with 11 bases left between them. CDR3 length equals 14 residues. This chain's CDR3 is CASSFREGDTEAFF. Here the CDR3 DNA reads TGTGCCAGCAGCTTCAGGGAGGGCGACACTGAAGCTTTCTTT. Drawing the rest from reference TRBV7-3 and TRBJ1-1, the complete variable domain is GAGVSQTPSNKVTEKGKYVELRCDPISGHTALYWYRQSLGQGPEFLIYFQGTGAADDSGLPNDRFFAVRPEGSVSTLKIQRTERGDSAVYLCASSFREGDTEAFFGQGTRLTVV.

This clonotype was counted many times. The chain is built from TRBV7-9 and TRBJ2-7, with no clear D. The V end lost 5 bases, the J end lost 3 bases, and 11 bases lay between the germline ends. This CDR3 is 13 amino acids long. Germline V gene data show CDR1 as SEHNR and CDR2 as FQNEAQ (reference sequence). The CDR3 DNA reads as TGTGCCAGCAGCCCGCCCGGCGACTACGAGCAGTACGTC. As protein: CASSPPGDYEQYV.

A few counts support this clonotype. This chain connects TRBV6-6 to TRBJ2-1; 9 bases map to TRBD1. V lost 3 bases, J lost 10 bases, and 13 bases stayed unmatched. Germline CDR1 and CDR2: MNHNY and SVGAGI (reference sequence). This CDR3 is built from 16 residues. The CDR3 is CASSYSSGTGPFEQFF. CDR3 DNA sequence: TGTGCCAGCAGTTATTCCTCCGGGACAGGGCCGTTCGAGCAGTTCTTC.

The chain recombines TRBV6-1 with TRBJ2-7, with TRBD2 identical over 10 bases. The J segment lost 9 bases and the V segment lost 7 bases, leaving 6 bases of the junction unmatched. Germline V gene lookup returns CDR1 MNHNS and CDR2 SASEGT. CDR3 length equals 12 residues. The CDR3 spells CASNPSGGVQYV. In nucleotides, the CDR3 is TGTGCCAGCAACCCTAGCGGGGGAGTGCAGTACGTC.

This clonotype was detected ten times or more. The chain carries TRBV5-1 and TRBJ1-1; D unclear. V lost 4 bases, J lost 0 bases, and 7 bases lay in between. Germline CDR1 is SGHRS and CDR2 is YFSETQ. This CDR3 is built from 13 residues. CDR3 region: CASSRTVNTEAFF. The DNA for the CDR3 is TGCGCCAGCAGCCGGACGGTGAACACTGAAGCTTTCTTT.

The V gene is TRBV20-1, the J gene TRBJ1-2; 10 bases match TRBD1. The CDR3 totals 14 residues. Germline V gene data show CDR1 as DFQATT and CDR2 as SNEGSKA (reference sequence). Trimming removed 2 bases from V and 4 bases from J; junction bases left unmatched: 4. In nucleotides, the CDR3 is TGCAGTGCTAGACTCCGGGACAGGGGCTATGGCTACACCTTC. Encoded protein: CSARLRDRGYGYTF.

The J gene is TRBJ2-5, the V gene TRBV21-1; the table's D call TRBD2 went unverified against the DNA. TRBV21-1 constitutes a pseudogene. The CDR3 extends over 21 amino acids. For the CDR3, the DNA is TGTGCCAGCAGCTTCAACGGAACCCCTAGCGGGGGGGCTCCGGCGGAAGAGACCCAGTACTTC. This translates into CASSFNGTPSGGAPAEETQYF.

J is TRBJ1-2 and V is TRBV11-3; D is undetermined. The length of the CDR3 is 12 residues. Germline CDR1 reads SGHNT; CDR2 reads YENEEA. The V gene lost 1 base and the J gene lost 14 bases, with 14 bases spanning the gap. This chain's CDR3 is CASSLVIDTYTF. DNA for the CDR3: TGTGCCAGCAGCTTAGTGATCGACACCTATACCTTC.